The 18 T cell receptor beta chains reported below all come from one sample, sequenced in a study of shared clonotypes between healthy human individuals. TCRdb's table, derived via immunoSEQ multiplex PCR, lists solely in-frame clones and lacks some. This table has over 400,000 clones, 81% appearing once. Sequenced material: PBMCs. The source of these receptors is a woman aged 40 to 50 in good health. Some clones in this sample may be carry-over from other donors' samples.

There are a few counts of this clone. The chain has TRBV10-1 and TRBJ1-2; D remains ambiguous. Germline loops: CDR1 WNHNN, CDR2 SYGVQD (reference sequence). Trimming removed 5 bases at V and 1 base at J, with 17 bases between. This CDR3 contains 16 residues. Here the CDR3 reads CASSSHLQAVNYGYTF. The CDR3 DNA reads TGCGCCAGCAGTTCCCACCTTCAGGCCGTTAACTATGGCTACACCTTC.

The chain uses TRBV4-1 and TRBJ2-3, with D possibly matching TRBD1 (5 bases). The CDR3 covers 13 residues. The V gene's germline CDR1 is MGHRA and CDR2 YSYEKL. V was trimmed by 8 bases and J by 2 bases, leaving 11 bases between them. DNA for the CDR3: TGCGCCAGCTGGACACCGGCCACAGATACGCAGTATTTT. As protein: CASWTPATDTQYF.

The CDR3 DNA reads as TGTGCCAGCAGCCCCGGTCAGGTGACCCAGTACTTC. Translation: CASSPGQVTQYF. The chain links TRBV7-2 to TRBJ2-5; D not resolved. The CDR3 length is 12 residues. Trimming cost V 5 bases and J 7 bases, with 11 bases left between them. The germline CDR1 and CDR2 sequences are SGHTA and FQGNSA. Complete variable domain (other parts from reference TRBV7-2 and TRBJ2-5): GAGVSQSPSNKVTEKGKDVELRCDPISGHTALYWYRQSLGQGLEFLIYFQGNSAPDKSGLPSDRFSAERTGGSVSTLTIQRTQQEDSAVYLCASSPGQVTQYFGPGTRLLVL.

The chain recombines TRBV28 with TRBJ2-7; 7 bases align to TRBD1. The CDR3 is 17 residues long. Germline V gives CDR1 MDHEN, CDR2 SYDVKM. Germline trimming cut 4 bases from V and 0 bases from J; bases unmatched to any gene: 12. The CDR3 spells CASSSPHNRGLSYEQYF. In DNA form, the CDR3 reads TGTGCCAGCAGTTCTCCCCACAACAGGGGCCTCTCCTACGAGCAGTACTTC.

About this clone: This sample also contains other DNA sequences that code for the same CDR3. The chain carries TRBV30 and TRBJ1-5; 8 bases agree with TRBD1. V gave up 3 bases and J gave up 7 bases; unmatched junction bases: 2. The CDR3 length is 12 residues. Germline lookup yields CDR1 GTSNPN and CDR2 SVGIG (reference sequence). CDR3 sequence: CAWRTGVQPQHF. CDR3 nucleotide sequence: TGTGCCTGGAGGACAGGGGTCCAGCCCCAGCATTTT.

The table lists this clone with many counts. The sample carries other DNA sequences with the same CDR3. The chain has TRBV19 and TRBJ2-7; 13 positions agree with TRBD2. The CDR3 extends over 17 amino acids. Germline V gives CDR1 LNHDA, CDR2 SQIVND (reference sequence). J was trimmed by 2 bases and V by 5 bases; bases with no gene match: 9. The CDR3 region is CASSPRGTSGTTYEQYF. The CDR3 DNA is TGTGCCAGTAGTCCCCGGGGGACTAGCGGGACTACCTACGAGCAGTACTTC.

The chain has TRBV29-1 and TRBJ2-7; D may be TRBD1 (5 bases). This CDR3 is built from 13 residues. V lost 6 bases and J 3 bases, leaving 15 bases between the germline ends. The V gene's germline CDR1 is SQVTM and CDR2 ANQGSEA. This CDR3 is CSVSSQGVYEQYF. CDR3 sequence (DNA): TGCAGCGTGTCCTCTCAGGGTGTCTACGAGCAGTACTTC.

The rearrangement joins TRBV9 to TRBJ1-1; D is ambiguous. The V end was cut by 0 bases, the J end by 1 base, with 7 bases between. Germline-derived CDR1 and CDR2 are SGDLS and YYNGEE. This CDR3 spans 14 amino acids. CDR3 sequence (DNA): TGTGCCAGCAGCGTAGGGTGGGCGAACACTGAAGCTTTCTTT. Translated, it gives CASSVGWANTEAFF.

In this sample, this clone turned up once. The chain couples TRBV11-3 to TRBJ2-1; 9 bases map to TRBD2. This CDR3 has 16 amino acids. CDR1 and CDR2 from the germline V gene are SGHNT and YENEEA. V dropped 0 bases and J dropped 12; count of bases not matched to a gene: 12. The CDR3 here is CASSLEYPSGDEGQFF. In DNA, the CDR3 is TGTGCCAGCAGCTTAGAGTATCCTAGCGGGGACGAGGGGCAGTTCTTC.

V usage is TRBV5-1 and J usage is TRBJ1-1; TRBD1 agrees at 7 bases. Germline loops: CDR1 SGHRS, CDR2 YFSETQ. The CDR3 is made up of 14 amino acids. V shed 0 bases, J shed 1 base, and the junction held 0 bases outside the gene matches. The CDR3 loop is CASSLGDRNTEAFF. The CDR3 DNA is TGCGCCAGCAGCTTGGGGGACAGGAACACTGAAGCTTTCTTT.

The V gene is TRBV30, the J gene TRBJ2-7; the match to TRBD2 covers 10 bases. Germline V gives CDR1 GTSNPN, CDR2 SVGIG (reference sequence). V was clipped by 3 bases and J by 2 bases; unmatched bases: 4. This CDR3 spans 14 amino acids. CDR3 nucleotide sequence: TGTGCCTGGAGCGGGACTAGCGACGCCTACGAGCAGTACTTC. This translates into CAWSGTSDAYEQYF.

The genes are TRBV11-1 and TRBJ2-1; no reliable D call. Trimming pared 3 bases from V and 4 bases from J, leaving 10 bases between. Germline values: CDR1 SGHAT, CDR2 FQDESV (reference sequence). The CDR3 contains 14 residues. CDR3 residues: CASSFMSHYNEQFF. For the CDR3, the DNA is TGTGCCAGCAGCTTCATGAGTCATTACAATGAGCAGTTCTTC.

The rearrangement uses TRBV7-9 and TRBJ1-3; TRBD1 is a possible D gene (6 bases). V was pared by 2 bases and J by 3 bases, with 14 bases between. Germline V CDR1 and CDR2: SEHNR, FQNEAQ (reference sequence). The CDR3 is made up of 16 amino acids. The CDR3 nucleotides read TGTGCCAGCAGCTTAAAAACAGGGCGCCTTGGAAACACCATATATTTT. It codes for CASSLKTGRLGNTIYF.

The chain uses TRBV28 and TRBJ2-2, with 7 bases matching TRBD1. Unmatched junction bases numbered 4, after V lost 3 bases and J lost 3 bases. CDR1 is MDHEN, CDR2 SYDVKM, per germline. The length of the CDR3 is 15 residues. In nucleotides, the CDR3 is TGTGCCAGCAGTTTGGGACAGTTTTACACCGGGGAGCTGTTTTTT. The encoded protein is CASSLGQFYTGELFF.

The DNA of the CDR3 is TGTGCCAGCAACCCGTTGGGGACAGGGGTCTACGAGCAGTACTTC. Protein: CASNPLGTGVYEQYF. V usage is TRBV2 and J usage is TRBJ2-7; 10 bases agree with TRBD1. Germline V gene lookup returns CDR1 SNHLY and CDR2 FYNNEI. The CDR3 loop spans 15 amino acids. The V segment lost 7 bases and the J segment 3 bases; nucleotides outside the gene matches: 9.

The rearrangement uses TRBV7-3 and TRBJ2-5; D not certain. Germline CDR1 and CDR2: SGHTA and FQGTGA. V shed 5 bases and J shed 2 bases, with 15 bases lying between them. The CDR3 runs to 15 residues. This chain's CDR3 is CASSPTPGPQETQYF. Here the CDR3 DNA reads TGTGCCAGCAGCCCCACTCCGGGCCCTCAAGAGACCCAGTACTTC.

The chain employs TRBV5-1 and TRBJ1-1; D call uncertain. Trimming took 1 base from V and 1 from J, leaving 8 bases between them. CDR3 length: 14 residues. From germline, CDR1 is SGHRS and CDR2 YFSETQ. The CDR3 protein is CASSLNGANTEAFF. The CDR3 DNA follows: TGCGCCAGCAGCTTGAACGGCGCGAACACTGAAGCTTTCTTT.

This clone came up a few times. The junction shows a germline mismatch at one end, possibly a read error. This chain connects TRBV29-1 to TRBJ2-5; 8 bases map to TRBD2. From germline, CDR1 is SQVTM and CDR2 ANQGSEA. This CDR3 has 13 residues. The CDR3 region has the DNA TGCAGCGGAGAAGGACTAGCTACAGAGAGCCAGTACTTC. Residues: CSGEGLATESQYF.